Listed here are 22 T cell receptor beta chains from one sample, sequenced in a study of blood T cell repertoires in COVID-19. Sequenced by immunoSEQ multiplex PCR; TCRdb stores in-frame clones only, minus some. This sample carries over 80,000 clones, approximately 82% of them seen once, and the ten largest clones take over 15%. The sample comprised peripheral blood. All receptors derive from a woman aged 55 to 70 with acute or convalescent COVID-19.

The count of this clone is one. The rearrangement links TRBV5-1 to TRBJ1-2; 7 bases fit TRBD1. There are 14 residues in the CDR3. Germline V CDR1 and CDR2: SGHRS, YFSETQ. J was trimmed by 3 bases and V by 5 bases; bases with no gene match: 7. The CDR3 nucleotides read TGCGCCAGCAGTCCAGGGGGACTCGACTATGGCTACACCTTC. It is translated as CASSPGGLDYGYTF.

The gene calls are TRBV7-2 and TRBJ2-5; D is perhaps TRBD1 (6 bases). Between the trimmed V and J ends, which lost 6 bases and 3 bases, there was a span of 11 bases. Germline assignment: CDR1 SGHTA and CDR2 FQGNSA. The CDR3 consists of 13 residues. CDR3: CASRRTVEETQYF. CDR3 coding DNA: TGTGCCAGCAGGCGGACAGTAGAAGAGACCCAGTACTTC.

The chain has TRBV30 and TRBJ1-2; 7 bases match TRBD1. Germline V gene data show CDR1 as GTSNPN and CDR2 as SVGIG (reference sequence). The CDR3 extends over 19 amino acids. Germline trimming cut 0 bases from V and 1 base from J; bases unmatched to any gene: 17. CDR3 sequence reads: CAWSVTPGQPTAHNYGYTF. Here the CDR3 DNA reads TGTGCCTGGAGTGTAACTCCGGGACAGCCGACCGCCCATAACTATGGCTACACCTTC.

This clone has more than one count but fewer than ten. The gene calls are TRBV12-3 or TRBV12-4 and TRBJ1-1; D is uncertain. Trimming stripped 3 bases from V and 4 bases from J, with 6 bases between. This CDR3 has 12 amino acids. Written as DNA, the CDR3 is TGTGCCAGCAGTTTTTATAGCACTGAAGCTTTCTTT. Residues: CASSFYSTEAFF.

V gene TRBV5-8 combines with J gene TRBJ1-6; 7 nucleotides align to TRBD1. With 8 bases clipped from V and 7 bases from J, the junction kept 9 bases outside the gene matches. The CDR3 runs to 14 residues. Germline V gene data show CDR1 as SGHTS and CDR2 as YDEGEE. The CDR3 loop is CASMGDSINSPLHF. The CDR3 DNA is TGTGCCAGTATGGGGGACAGCATCAATTCACCCCTCCACTTT. Looking up the rest from reference TRBV5-8 and TRBJ1-6 gives the full variable domain: EAGVTQSPTHLIKTRGQQATLRCSPISGHTSVYWYQQALGLGLQFLLWYDEGEERNRGNFPPRFSGRQFPNYSSELNVNALELEDSALYLCASMGDSINSPLHFGNGTRLTVT.

The V gene is TRBV2, the J gene TRBJ1-1, with unresolved D. V lost 6 bases to trimming and J lost 2 bases, with 4 bases between them. CDR3 size: 11 residues. Germline lookup yields CDR1 SNHLY and CDR2 FYNNEI. The CDR3 sequence: CASRANTEAFF. The DNA for the CDR3 is TGTGCCAGCAGGGCAAACACTGAAGCTTTCTTT.

Of note for this clone: This same CDR3 is encoded by further DNA sequences in the sample. The V call is TRBV5-4, the J call TRBJ2-7; D gene ambiguous. The CDR3 loop spans 11 amino acids. Trimming left V 1 base short and J 6 bases short, with 5 bases between. CDR1 is SGHNT, CDR2 YYREEE, per germline (reference sequence). CDR3 bases: TGTGCCAGCAGCTTGTCCGGCGAGCAGTACTTC. It yields the protein CASSLSGEQYF.

The rearrangement uses TRBV6-5 and TRBJ2-6; 10 bases align to TRBD1. Trimming took 6 bases from V and 5 from J; bases not matched to a gene: 1. Germline loops: CDR1 MNHEY, CDR2 SVGAGI. This CDR3 comprises 14 residues. CDR3 DNA: TGTGCCAGCAGCGACAGGGGGCGGGCCAACGTCCTGACTTTC. Amino acid sequence: CASSDRGRANVLTF.

The chain is built from TRBV11-2 and TRBJ2-7; D not resolved. The CDR3 loop spans 12 amino acids. V lost 3 bases and J lost 3, with 6 bases in between. CDR1 SGHAT and CDR2 FQNNGV come from the germline V gene. CDR3 nucleotides: TGTGCCAGCAGCTTGACTCTCTACGAGCAGTACTTC. Encoded protein: CASSLTLYEQYF. The full variable domain, completed using reference TRBV11-2 and TRBJ2-7, is EAGVAQSPRYKIIEKRQSVAFWCNPISGHATLYWYQQILGQGPKLLIQFQNNGVVDDSQLPKDRFSAERLKGVDSTLKIQPAKLEDSAVYLCASSLTLYEQYFGPGTRLTVT.

The chain couples TRBV27 to TRBJ2-7; 8 nucleotides line up with TRBD1. V gave up 4 bases and J gave up 0 bases; unmatched junction bases: 5. CDR1 MNHEY and CDR2 SMNVEV come from the germline V gene (reference sequence). The CDR3 length is 15 residues. Here the CDR3 DNA reads TGTGCCAGCAGTTCCATACAGGGGGTCTCCTACGAGCAGTACTTC. Translating it yields CASSSIQGVSYEQYF.

This chain connects TRBV6-5 to TRBJ1-1, with 8 bases aligning to TRBD1. Germline V gene data show CDR1 as MNHEY and CDR2 as SVGAGI. The CDR3 sequence is 15 residues long. V gave up 5 bases and J gave up 5 bases; unmatched junction bases: 10. The CDR3 DNA follows: TGTGCCAGCAGTCCCGGCAGGGGGCGCTATACTGAAGCTTTCTTT. Translation: CASSPGRGRYTEAFF.

The rearrangement uses TRBV7-9 and TRBJ1-1; perhaps TRBD1 as D (6 bases). The germline CDR1 and CDR2 sequences are SEHNR and FQNEAQ (reference sequence). This CDR3 is 16 amino acids long. The V gene lost 1 base and the J gene lost 6 bases, with 18 bases spanning the gap. CDR3 sequence reads: CASSLVGPGQISEAFF. The CDR3 DNA follows: TGTGCCAGCAGCTTAGTAGGTCCAGGACAGATATCTGAAGCTTTCTTT.

The chain has TRBV5-1 and TRBJ1-1; 7 bases fit TRBD1. In germline, CDR1 is SGHRS, CDR2 YFSETQ. The CDR3 is 16 amino acids. V was clipped by 0 bases and J by 3 bases; unmatched bases: 8. The CDR3 bases are TGCGCCAGCAGCTTGGATGTAGGGGGCTTGGACACTGAAGCTTTCTTT. Translated: CASSLDVGGLDTEAFF.

The chain recombines TRBV27 with TRBJ1-2; 7 nucleotides match TRBD1. The CDR3 contains 13 residues. Trimming cost V 6 bases and J 6 bases; bases outside gene matches: 7. CDR1 and CDR2 from the germline V gene are MNHEY and SMNVEV (reference sequence). CDR3 coding DNA: TGTGCCAGCAGCCGAGACAGGGTGGATGGCTACACCTTC. The encoded protein is CASSRDRVDGYTF.

The rearrangement uses TRBV7-9 and TRBJ1-6, with D tentatively TRBD1 (5 bases). Trimming stripped 3 bases from V and 7 bases from J, with 10 bases between. Germline V gene sequence: CDR1 SEHNR, CDR2 FQNEAQ (reference sequence). The CDR3 loop spans 14 amino acids. The CDR3 loop is CASSFAGLNSPLHF. The CDR3 DNA reads TGTGCCAGCAGCTTCGCGGGACTCAATTCACCCCTCCACTTT.

To note about this clone: At one of its ends the junction is not consistent with the germline gene, which may arise from a read error. The chain uses TRBV20-1 and TRBJ1-3; no clear D gene. The germline gives CDR1 DFQATT, CDR2 SNEGSKA (reference sequence). This CDR3 is 11 amino acids long. CDR3 nucleotide sequence: TGCAGTGCTAGTGCCCTGACAACCCGCTCATTT. Its translation is CSASALTTRSF.

The rearrangement uses TRBV5-1 and TRBJ1-2, with D possibly being TRBD1 (6 bases). V was pared by 3 bases and J by 4 bases, with 16 bases between. There are 15 residues in the CDR3. Germline V CDR1 and CDR2: SGHRS, YFSETQ. This chain's CDR3 is CASSSNTGTLYGYTF. In DNA form, the CDR3 reads TGCGCCAGCAGCTCGAATACCGGGACACTCTATGGCTACACCTTC. The full variable domain, completed using reference TRBV5-1 and TRBJ1-2, is KAGVTQTPRYLIKTRGQQVTLSCSPISGHRSVSWYQQTPGQGLQFLFEYFSETQRNKGNFPGRFSGRQFSNSRSEMNVSTLELGDSALYLCASSSNTGTLYGYTFGSGTRLTVV.

The rearrangement joins TRBV4-3 to TRBJ1-3, with TRBD1 as a possible D gene (6 bases). Germline assignment: CDR1 LGHNA and CDR2 YSLEER. The CDR3 spans 15 residues. Deletions cut 4 bases from V and 6 bases from J, with 16 bases between. CDR3 coding DNA: TGCGCCAGCAGCCGAAATAACAGGGATAAAAACACCATATATTTT. Its protein is CASSRNNRDKNTIYF.

CDR3 amino acids: CASSFTGTGIDYGYTF. The CDR3 nucleotides read TGCGCCAGCAGCTTCACCGGGACAGGGATTGACTATGGCTACACCTTC. The V gene is TRBV5-1, the J gene TRBJ1-2; the match to TRBD1 covers 9 bases. V dropped 2 bases and J dropped 3; count of bases not matched to a gene: 8. Germline CDR1 is SGHRS and CDR2 is YFSETQ. The CDR3 sequence is 16 residues long. The entire variable domain, with the rest obtained from reference TRBV5-1 and TRBJ1-2, is as follows: KAGVTQTPRYLIKTRGQQVTLSCSPISGHRSVSWYQQTPGQGLQFLFEYFSETQRNKGNFPGRFSGRQFSNSRSEMNVSTLELGDSALYLCASSFTGTGIDYGYTFGSGTRLTVV.

V and J are TRBV10-2 and TRBJ2-1; TRBD2 aligns across 10 bases. The CDR3 runs 17 residues. V lost 6 bases, J lost 4 bases, and 12 bases stayed unmatched. Germline assignment: CDR1 WSHSY and CDR2 SAAADI. CDR3 protein: CASREPTSGKMYNEQFF. In DNA form, the CDR3 reads TGCGCCAGCAGGGAACCAACTAGCGGGAAGATGTACAATGAGCAGTTCTTC.

This chain links TRBV5-1 with TRBJ1-1; D is unclear. Germline lookup yields CDR1 SGHRS and CDR2 YFSETQ. The CDR3 spans 13 residues. Deletions cut 4 bases from V and 1 base from J, with 8 bases between. The CDR3 coding sequence is TGCGCCAGCAGCCCGGGGTGGAACACTGAAGCTTTCTTT. Its translation is CASSPGWNTEAFF.

The chain joins TRBV10-3 to TRBJ1-1; possible D gene TRBD1, 5 bases. The CDR3 runs to 15 residues. The germline CDR1 and CDR2 sequences are ENHRY and SYGVKD. V dropped 0 bases and J dropped 7 bases, with 15 bases sitting between them. CDR3 nucleotides: TGTGCCATCAGTGAGTCGGGGGGGGGAACAGATGAAGCTTTCTTT. Protein product: CAISESGGGTDEAFF.